The 19 T cell receptor beta chains below were found in one sample sequenced in a study of T cell changes during pregnancy in multiple sclerosis. The assay was immunoSEQ multiplex PCR, and TCRdb's table has in-frame clones only and misses some. The table shows approximately 30,000 clones, with around 86% occurring only once. This specimen consisted of CD4+ T cells from peripheral blood mononuclear cells, obtained in the first trimester of pregnancy. The source of these receptors is a female donor in good health, enrolled as a control in a pregnancy study.

The rearrangement links TRBV19 to TRBJ2-3; D may be TRBD2 (5 bases). From germline, CDR1 is LNHDA and CDR2 SQIVND (reference sequence). CDR3 length: 14 amino acids. V lost 4 bases and J 2 bases, leaving 10 bases between the germline ends. The CDR3 here is CASSTRGNTDTQYF. Written as DNA, the CDR3 is TGTGCCAGTAGTACCAGAGGGAACACAGATACGCAGTATTTT.

Concerning this clone itself: The missing conserved phenylalanine or tryptophan at the end of this CDR3 makes a read error likely. The genes are TRBV18 and TRBJ1-1; TRBD1 agrees at 8 bases. The CDR3 runs to 15 residues. Germline-derived CDR1 and CDR2 are KGHSH and LQKENI. V was pared by 2 bases and J by 4 bases, with 6 bases of the junction left unmatched. The CDR3 nucleotides are TGTGCCAGCTCACCAGCGACAGGGGTGTTCACTGAAGCTTTCCTT. This encodes CASSPATGVFTEAFL.

CDR3 sequence: CASRTGTATYEQYF. DNA of the CDR3: TGTGCCAGCAGGACCGGGACAGCAACCTACGAGCAGTACTTC. The genes are TRBV28 and TRBJ2-5; 7 bases line up with TRBD1. The DNA end lines up better with TRBJ2-7; the J call may be wrong. Germline V gene lookup returns CDR1 MDHEN and CDR2 SYDVKM. The CDR3 has 14 amino acids.

This sequence joins TRBV18 and TRBJ2-7; D is possibly TRBD1 (6 bases). V was clipped by 2 bases and J by 5 bases, with 10 bases between them. The V gene's germline CDR1 is KGHSH and CDR2 LQKENI. This CDR3 has 13 residues. CDR3 DNA: TGTGCCAGCTCACCATCAAGGGGGAACGAGCAGTACTTC. Protein sequence: CASSPSRGNEQYF.

The V and J genes are TRBV9 and TRBJ1-6; tentative D call: TRBD1 (5 bases). Trimming took 7 bases from V and 6 from J, leaving 14 bases between them. The CDR3 is 14 residues long. Germline lookup yields CDR1 SGDLS and CDR2 YYNGEE. The CDR3 reads CASRGEGLNSPLHF. CDR3 sequence (DNA): TGTGCCAGCCGGGGGGAGGGGCTTAATTCACCCCTCCACTTT.

The rearrangement joins TRBV6-5 to TRBJ1-2, with D possibly TRBD1 on 6 matching bases. The CDR3 totals 15 residues. The V gene lost 0 bases and the J gene lost 8 bases, with 16 bases spanning the gap. Germline V gives CDR1 MNHEY, CDR2 SVGAGI. CDR3 coding DNA: TGTGCCAGCAGTTACTCGATACTAACAGGGAAGGGCTACACCTTC. Translation gives CASSYSILTGKGYTF.

As DNA, the CDR3 is TGTGCCAGCAGTAAAACTACCGGGGAGCTGTTTTTT. It encodes CASSKTTGELFF. This chain connects TRBV6-5 to TRBJ2-2; D not certain. V was clipped by 5 bases and J by 5 bases, with 6 bases between them. Germline CDR1 MNHEY, CDR2 SVGAGI. This CDR3 is built from 12 residues.

This clone was counted a single time. V usage is TRBV5-1 and J usage is TRBJ1-1, with 8 bases that match TRBD1. This CDR3 region has 16 residues. V shed 3 bases, J shed 1 base, and the junction held 8 bases outside the gene matches. The germline CDR1 and CDR2 sequences are SGHRS and YFSETQ. The CDR3 region is CASSSKTGVPNTEAFF. The CDR3, as DNA: TGCGCCAGCAGCTCAAAGACAGGGGTTCCGAACACTGAAGCTTTCTTT.

By frequency in the sample, this clone is medium-sized. The chain recombines TRBV10-1 with TRBJ1-6; TRBD1 might be the D (5 bases). The CDR3 sequence is 13 residues long. V shed 4 bases and J shed 12 bases, with 13 bases lying between them. Germline loops: CDR1 WNHNN, CDR2 SYGVQD (reference sequence). CDR3 DNA: TGCGCCAGCAGTGGGGGCCCCCAGGAACCCCTCCACTTT. The encoded protein is CASSGGPQEPLHF.

The genes are TRBV18 and TRBJ2-7; possible D gene TRBD2, 7 bases. The germline V gene encodes CDR1 KGHSH and CDR2 LQKENI. This CDR3 has 15 amino acids. Trimming took off 5 bases at V and 3 bases at J, with 17 bases between the two ends. The CDR3 DNA follows: TGTGCCAGCTCAGGGGGGGGGCAACGGGGCTACGAGCAGTACTTC. Its protein product is CASSGGGQRGYEQYF.

The chain is built from TRBV28 and TRBJ2-7; the match to TRBD2 covers 10 bases. Germline-derived CDR1 and CDR2 are MDHEN and SYDVKM. V dropped 7 bases and J dropped 4; count of bases not matched to a gene: 10. The CDR3 spans 15 residues. CDR3 in DNA: TGTGCCAGCAAGAGGTTAATTAGCGGGAGGTACGAGCAGTACTTC. Residues: CASKRLISGRYEQYF. Supplemented by reference TRBV28 and TRBJ2-7, the full variable domain reads DVKVTQSSRYLVKRTGEKVFLECVQDMDHENMFWYRQDPGLGLRLIYFSYDVKMKEKGDIPEGYSVSREKKERFSLILESASTNQTSMYLCASKRLISGRYEQYFGPGTRLTVT.

The V call is TRBV7-2, the J call TRBJ2-7, with a possible D match to TRBD1 (5 bases). The CDR3 totals 17 residues. Germline V gene lookup returns CDR1 SGHTA and CDR2 FQGNSA. Trimming cost V 2 bases and J 0 bases, with 17 bases left between them. CDR3 protein: CASSLHSTAKYSYEQYF. The CDR3, as DNA: TGTGCCAGCAGCTTACACTCGACAGCCAAATACTCCTACGAGCAGTACTTC.

The chain links TRBV5-1 to TRBJ2-5; TRBD1 agrees at 11 bases. Germline values: CDR1 SGHRS, CDR2 YFSETQ. With V trimmed by 3 bases and J by 5 bases, 3 bases remained unmatched. The CDR3 length is 14 residues. The CDR3 sequence: CASSSGQGGETQYF. CDR3 DNA: TGCGCCAGCAGCTCGGGACAGGGGGGGGAGACCCAGTACTTC.

V is TRBV5-1 and J is TRBJ1-3; D unclear. Germline V lookup: CDR1 SGHRS, CDR2 YFSETQ. The V gene lost 2 bases and the J gene lost 0 bases, with 9 bases spanning the gap. This CDR3 has 15 residues. CDR3 sequence: CASSFDSISGNTIYF. The CDR3 nucleotides are TGCGCCAGCAGCTTTGACTCGATCTCTGGAAACACCATATATTTT. The full variable domain, in which reference TRBV5-1 and TRBJ1-3 provide the parts outside the CDR3, is KAGVTQTPRYLIKTRGQQVTLSCSPISGHRSVSWYQQTPGQGLQFLFEYFSETQRNKGNFPGRFSGRQFSNSRSEMNVSTLELGDSALYLCASSFDSISGNTIYFGEGSWLTVV.

This chain uses TRBV2 with TRBJ1-5, with 9 bases matching TRBD1. CDR1 SNHLY and CDR2 FYNNEI come from the germline V gene. CDR3 length: 15 amino acids. V lost 6 bases and J lost 6; bases outside the gene matches: 9. The CDR3, as DNA: TGTGCCAGCAGAACCACAGGGGGCCTCGGTCAGCCCCAGCATTTT. Translating gives CASRTTGGLGQPQHF.

The chain recombines TRBV19 with TRBJ2-7; 10 bases map to TRBD1. The length of the CDR3 is 16 residues. After removal of 5 bases from V and 3 bases from J, the junction contained 10 bases not matched to a gene. Per germline, CDR1 LNHDA and CDR2 SQIVND (reference sequence). The DNA of the CDR3 is TGTGCCAGTAGTGTATCGGGACAGGGGCCCCTCTACGAGCAGTACTTC. Protein: CASSVSGQGPLYEQYF.

V gene TRBV11-3 combines with J gene TRBJ2-3, with a weak D call TRBD1 (6 bases). The V gene's germline CDR1 is SGHNT and CDR2 YENEEA. Trimming stripped 1 base from V and 2 bases from J, with 22 bases between. This CDR3 is built from 19 residues. The CDR3 loop is CASSLGIWTAGEATDTQYF. CDR3 bases: TGTGCCAGCAGCTTAGGAATCTGGACAGCCGGTGAGGCCACAGATACGCAGTATTTT. Variable domain in full (rest from reference TRBV11-3 and TRBJ2-3): EAGVVQSPRYKIIEKKQPVAFWCNPISGHNTLYWYLQNLGQGPELLIRYENEEAVDDSQLPKDRFSAERLKGVDSTLKIQPAELGDSAVYLCASSLGIWTAGEATDTQYFGPGTRLTVL.

This chain links TRBV10-3 with TRBJ2-1; 7 bases match TRBD1. The length of the CDR3 is 13 residues. Germline trimming cut 6 bases from V and 8 bases from J; bases unmatched to any gene: 7. The germline V gene has CDR1 ENHRY and CDR2 SYGVKD. The CDR3 coding sequence is TGTGCCATCAGCAAGACAGGGTATGATGAGCAGTTCTTC. The encoded protein is CAISKTGYDEQFF.

V and J are TRBV5-1 and TRBJ1-6, with D perhaps matching TRBD1 (6 bases). Trimming stripped 0 bases from V and 9 bases from J, with 13 bases between. Germline lookup yields CDR1 SGHRS and CDR2 YFSETQ. This CDR3 region has 15 residues. The CDR3 region is CASSLARGAGSPLHF. For the CDR3, the DNA is TGCGCCAGCAGCTTGGCACGGGGGGCAGGTTCACCCCTCCACTTT.